Below, 21 T cell receptor beta chains from the same sample are listed, as sequenced in a study of blood T cell repertoires in COVID-19. TCRdb keeps only in-frame clones here, not all; method: immunoSEQ multiplex PCR. The sample contains some 230,000 clones, around 83% of which appear only once. The sample taken for sequencing was peripheral blood. The origin of the receptors is a woman between 45 and 60 years old with acute or convalescent COVID-19.

The chain employs TRBV2 and TRBJ1-5; no clear D gene. V was trimmed by 8 bases and J by 0 bases, leaving 8 bases between them. Germline V gives CDR1 SNHLY, CDR2 FYNNEI. The CDR3 extends over 13 amino acids. This CDR3 is CASGRDSNQPQHF. CDR3 DNA: TGTGCCAGCGGCCGGGATAGCAATCAGCCCCAGCATTTT.

The CDR3 DNA reads TGTGCCAGTCGGGAGACCTACGAGCAGTACTTC. It is translated as CASRETYEQYF. V is TRBV27 and J is TRBJ2-7, with D possibly matching TRBD2 (6 bases). Trimming pared 9 bases from V and 2 bases from J, leaving 8 bases between. Germline values: CDR1 MNHEY, CDR2 SMNVEV (reference sequence). CDR3 size: 11 residues.

This clone was seen a handful of times. This chain connects TRBV25-1 to TRBJ2-1; a weak D match, TRBD1 (6 bases). Per the germline V gene, CDR1 is MGHDK and CDR2 is SYGVNS. Trimming pared 4 bases from V and 5 bases from J, leaving 15 bases between. The CDR3 has 15 amino acids. CDR3 loop: CASSGGRGTDNEQFF. The CDR3 DNA reads as TGTGCCAGCAGTGGTGGCAGGGGCACGGACAATGAGCAGTTCTTC.

The chain couples TRBV28 to TRBJ1-2; D is uncertain. CDR1 and CDR2 from the germline V gene are MDHEN and SYDVKM. The CDR3 covers 14 residues. The germline V and J ends were trimmed by 2 bases and 4 bases, with 11 bases remaining between them. This CDR3 is CASSLTDALYGYTF. The CDR3 DNA is TGTGCCAGCAGTTTAACAGATGCCCTCTATGGCTACACCTTC.

In DNA, the CDR3 is TGTGCCACCAGCAGAATCGGGACAGGGGGTCGAGTCACCGGGGAGCTGTTTTTT. Protein: CATSRIGTGGRVTGELFF. The chain links TRBV15 to TRBJ2-2, with 11 bases matching TRBD1. Trimming cost V 2 bases and J 4 bases; bases outside gene matches: 9. Per germline, CDR1 LNHNV and CDR2 YYDKDF (reference sequence). This CDR3 is built from 18 residues.

The chain links TRBV30 to TRBJ2-1, with 7 bases aligning to TRBD1. The J segment lost 0 bases and the V segment lost 2 bases, leaving 4 bases of the junction unmatched. The CDR3 runs 15 residues. Germline lookup yields CDR1 GTSNPN and CDR2 SVGIG (reference sequence). This CDR3 reads CAWSRRGSSYNEQFF. The CDR3, as DNA: TGTGCCTGGAGTCGCAGGGGGAGCTCCTACAATGAGCAGTTCTTC.

The chain carries TRBV6-6 and TRBJ2-3; the D gene is possibly TRBD1 (5 bases). Trimming left V 8 bases short and J 4 bases short, with 16 bases between. Germline CDR1 reads MNHNY; CDR2 reads SVGAGI (reference sequence). CDR3 length: 14 residues. Written as DNA, the CDR3 is TGTGCCAGCGTCCGGGTCACAGGAGCAGATACGCAGTATTTT. Translated: CASVRVTGADTQYF.

CDR3 sequence: CASSVDPSGGSGETQYF. CDR3 DNA: TGTGCCAGCAGCGTAGACCCTAGCGGGGGAAGTGGTGAGACCCAGTACTTC. This rearrangement joins TRBV9 to TRBJ2-5; the match to TRBD2 covers 10 bases. The trim removed 0 bases at V and 5 bases at J, leaving 10 bases unmatched. The CDR3 consists of 17 residues. In germline, CDR1 is SGDLS, CDR2 YYNGEE.

This clone was observed a handful of times. The chain employs TRBV28 and TRBJ1-1, with 9 bases identical to TRBD1. CDR3 length equals 14 residues. J lost 10 bases, V lost 6 bases, and 12 bases had no gene match. Germline V CDR1 and CDR2: MDHEN, SYDVKM. CDR3 DNA sequence: TGTGCCAGCAGAGTCGGCCCGGGACAGGGACCAGCTTTCTTT. Residues: CASRVGPGQGPAFF.

V and J are TRBV6-5 and TRBJ2-2; D gene uncertain. Trimming left V 7 bases short and J 0 bases short, with 9 bases between. The CDR3 length is 14 residues. Germline V lookup: CDR1 MNHEY, CDR2 SVGAGI. CDR3 residues: CASMPSSNTGELFF. The CDR3 DNA sequence: TGTGCCAGCATGCCCAGTTCGAACACCGGGGAGCTGTTTTTT.

The sample holds one count of this clone. The rearrangement uses TRBV27 and TRBJ1-1; D is perhaps TRBD1 (5 bases). The V end was cut by 1 base, the J end by 1 base, with 16 bases between. The CDR3 loop spans 17 amino acids. Germline CDR1 reads MNHEY; CDR2 reads SMNVEV (reference sequence). The CDR3 sequence: CASSLLFDSSTNTEAFF. CDR3 sequence (DNA): TGTGCCAGCAGTTTATTATTTGACAGCTCGACGAACACTGAAGCTTTCTTT.

The chain recombines TRBV18 with TRBJ1-1; D unclear. Germline assignment: CDR1 KGHSH and CDR2 LQKENI. Trimming took 2 bases from V and 0 from J, leaving 10 bases between them. The CDR3 has 15 residues. CDR3 nucleotide sequence: TGTGCCAGCTCACCAACTTCACAGATGAACACTGAAGCTTTCTTT. Residues: CASSPTSQMNTEAFF.

The chain uses TRBV27 and TRBJ2-7; possible D gene TRBD1, 5 bases. From germline, CDR1 is MNHEY and CDR2 SMNVEV (reference sequence). V was clipped by 5 bases and J by 6 bases, with 14 bases between them. There are 13 residues in the CDR3. DNA for the CDR3: TGTGCCAGCAGTGTCGGCAGGGCGGTCGAGCAGTACTTC. It translates to CASSVGRAVEQYF.

The chain joins TRBV5-1 to TRBJ2-7; 8 nucleotides line up with TRBD2. Unmatched junction bases numbered 19, after V lost 5 bases and J lost 0 bases. Germline loops: CDR1 SGHRS, CDR2 YFSETQ. CDR3 length: 19 residues. Here the CDR3 DNA reads TGCGCCAGCAGATACGTCCCCGGGACTAGATACCCGAGCTCCTACGAGCAGTACTTC. Translated: CASRYVPGTRYPSSYEQYF.

This chain links TRBV14 with TRBJ2-1, with D maybe TRBD1 (6 bases). V lost 4 bases and J 8 bases, leaving 12 bases between the germline ends. This CDR3 is 13 amino acids long. Germline CDR1 and CDR2: SGHDN and FVKESK. Here the CDR3 DNA reads TGTGCCAGCAGCCTACAGGGCCCGCATGAGCAGTTCTTC. This gives the protein CASSLQGPHEQFF.

V usage is TRBV4-2 and J usage is TRBJ2-7, with 7 positions matching TRBD2. The J segment lost 3 bases and the V segment lost 0 bases, leaving 8 bases of the junction unmatched. This CDR3 has 16 residues. CDR1 and CDR2 from the germline V gene are LGHNA and YNFKEQ. For the CDR3, the DNA is TGTGCCAGCAGCCAAGAGAGGGCTAGCGGAGTCTACGAGCAGTACTTC. Protein sequence: CASSQERASGVYEQYF.

The chain combines TRBV27 with TRBJ1-1; no firm D call. The V gene lost 6 bases and the J gene lost 1 base, with 15 bases spanning the gap. Germline CDR1 MNHEY, CDR2 SMNVEV (reference sequence). The CDR3 runs 15 residues. This chain's CDR3 is CASRPLTTGNTEAFF. The CDR3 DNA reads as TGTGCCAGCAGACCCCTGACAACCGGGAACACTGAAGCTTTCTTT.

The J gene is TRBJ2-3, the V gene TRBV7-9, with TRBD2 as a possible D gene (5 bases). Trimming took off 1 base at V and 7 bases at J, with 21 bases between the two ends. The CDR3 spans 17 residues. Germline CDR1 and CDR2: SEHNR and FQNEAQ (reference sequence). The CDR3 bases are TGTGCCAGCAGCTTAGGTAGAAAAAGCGGCAAAGTAAATACGCAGTATTTT. As protein: CASSLGRKSGKVNTQYF.

V gene TRBV9 combines with J gene TRBJ1-1, with D possibly TRBD1 on 5 matching bases. With 6 bases removed from V and 0 bases from J, the gap between germline ends came to 12 bases. From germline, CDR1 is SGDLS and CDR2 YYNGEE. The length of the CDR3 is 14 residues. CDR3 nucleotides: TGTGCCAGCACCACGACAGCAATGAACACTGAAGCTTTCTTT. Amino acids: CASTTTAMNTEAFF.

The chain employs TRBV2 and TRBJ2-5, with TRBD2 identical over 8 bases. Germline V gene sequence: CDR1 SNHLY, CDR2 FYNNEI. The CDR3 is 17 residues long. V lost 5 bases, J lost 2 bases, and 13 bases stayed unmatched. CDR3 DNA: TGTGCCAGCAGTAGTAATAGCGGGGCTTACAAACAAGAGACCCAGTACTTC. Its protein product is CASSSNSGAYKQETQYF.

With respect to this clone: This sample also contains other DNA sequences that code for the same CDR3. The DNA for the CDR3 is TGTGCCAGCAGCCAAGCGGGGGGCAGTTCACCCCTCCACTTT. This encodes CASSQAGGSSPLHF. The chain links TRBV3-1 (or the pseudogene TRBV3-2) to TRBJ1-6; D perhaps matches TRBD1 (6 bases). V gave up 1 base and J gave up 9 bases, with 10 bases separating them. CDR1 and CDR2 (germline): LGHDT, YNNKEL (reference sequence). This CDR3 is 14 amino acids long.